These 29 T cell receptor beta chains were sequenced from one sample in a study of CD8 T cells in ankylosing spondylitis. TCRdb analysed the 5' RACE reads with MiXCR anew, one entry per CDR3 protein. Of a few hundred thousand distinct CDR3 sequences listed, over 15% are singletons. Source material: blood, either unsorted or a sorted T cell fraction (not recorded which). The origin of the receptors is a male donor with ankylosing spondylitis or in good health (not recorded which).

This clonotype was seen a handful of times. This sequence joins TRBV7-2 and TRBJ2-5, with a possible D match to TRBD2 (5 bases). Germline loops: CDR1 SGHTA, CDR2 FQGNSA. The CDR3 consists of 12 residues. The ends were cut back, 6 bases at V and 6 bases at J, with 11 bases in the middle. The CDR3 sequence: CASRSRVKTQYF. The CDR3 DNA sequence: TGTGCCAGCAGGTCGCGGGTAAAGACCCAGTACTTC. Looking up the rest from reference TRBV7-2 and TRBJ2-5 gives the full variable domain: GAGVSQSPSNKVTEKGKDVELRCDPISGHTALYWYRQSLGQGLEFLIYFQGNSAPDKSGLPSDRFSAERTGGSVSTLTIQRTQQEDSAVYLCASRSRVKTQYFGPGTRLLVL.

The CDR3 coding sequence is TGTGCCACCAGCAGAGATACCCGGCAGGGCGAGGCCTACGAGCAGTACTTC. It encodes CATSRDTRQGEAYEQYF. The gene calls are TRBV15 and TRBJ2-7, with a tentative D call TRBD1 (5 bases). The ends were cut back, 0 bases at V and 2 bases at J, with 17 bases in the middle. This CDR3 contains 17 residues. The germline gives CDR1 LNHNV, CDR2 YYDKDF (reference sequence).

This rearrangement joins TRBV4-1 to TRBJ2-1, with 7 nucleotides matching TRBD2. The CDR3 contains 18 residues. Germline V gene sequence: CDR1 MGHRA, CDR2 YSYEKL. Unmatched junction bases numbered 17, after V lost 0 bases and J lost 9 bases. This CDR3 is CASSQEGPYQGGPPEQFF. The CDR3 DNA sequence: TGCGCCAGCAGCCAAGAGGGACCTTACCAGGGAGGGCCCCCTGAGCAGTTCTTC.

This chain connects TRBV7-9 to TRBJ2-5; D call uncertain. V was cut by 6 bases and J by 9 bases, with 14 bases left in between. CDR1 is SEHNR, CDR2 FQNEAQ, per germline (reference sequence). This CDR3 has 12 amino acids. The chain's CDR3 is CASRLRAGPQYF. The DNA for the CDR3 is TGTGCCAGCAGACTCCGGGCAGGCCCCCAGTACTTC.

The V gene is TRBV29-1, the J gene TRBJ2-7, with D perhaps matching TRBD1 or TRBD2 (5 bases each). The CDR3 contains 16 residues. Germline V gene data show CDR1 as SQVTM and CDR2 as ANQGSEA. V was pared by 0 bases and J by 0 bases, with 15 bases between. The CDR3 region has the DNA TGCAGCGTTGAAGATCGGCTGGGGGTTAGCTCCTACGAGCAGTACTTC. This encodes CSVEDRLGVSSYEQYF.

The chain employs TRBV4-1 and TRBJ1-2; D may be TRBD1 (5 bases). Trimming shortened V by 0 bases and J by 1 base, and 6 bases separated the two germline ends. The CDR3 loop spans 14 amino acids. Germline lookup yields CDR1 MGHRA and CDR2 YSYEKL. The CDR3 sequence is CASSQEGVNYGYTF. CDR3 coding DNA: TGCGCCAGCAGCCAAGAAGGGGTTAACTATGGCTACACCTTC.

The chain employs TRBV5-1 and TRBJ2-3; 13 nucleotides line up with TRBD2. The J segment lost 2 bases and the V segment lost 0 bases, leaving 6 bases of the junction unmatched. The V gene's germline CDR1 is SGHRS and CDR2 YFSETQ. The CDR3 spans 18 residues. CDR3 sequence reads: CASSLELAGGPYTDTQYF. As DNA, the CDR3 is TGCGCCAGCAGCTTGGAACTAGCGGGAGGGCCCTACACAGATACGCAGTATTTT.

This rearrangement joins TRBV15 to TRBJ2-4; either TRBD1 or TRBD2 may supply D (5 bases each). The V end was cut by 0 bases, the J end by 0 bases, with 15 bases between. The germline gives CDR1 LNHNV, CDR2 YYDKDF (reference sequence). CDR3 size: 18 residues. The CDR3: CATSREGEILIAKNIQYF. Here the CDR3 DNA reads TGTGCCACCAGCAGAGAGGGGGAGATCCTAATAGCCAAAAACATTCAGTACTTC.

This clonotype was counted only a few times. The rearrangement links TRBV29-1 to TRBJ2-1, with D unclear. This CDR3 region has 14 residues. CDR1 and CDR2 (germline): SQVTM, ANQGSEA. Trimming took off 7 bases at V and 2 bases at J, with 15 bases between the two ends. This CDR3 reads CSAFVQAAYNEQFF. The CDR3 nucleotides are TGCAGCGCTTTCGTCCAAGCTGCCTACAATGAGCAGTTCTTC.

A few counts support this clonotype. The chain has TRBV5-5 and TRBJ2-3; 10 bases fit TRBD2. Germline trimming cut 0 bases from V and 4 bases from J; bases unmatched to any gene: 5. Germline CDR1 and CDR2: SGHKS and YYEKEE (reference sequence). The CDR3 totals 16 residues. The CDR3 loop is CASSLDPSGSADTQYF. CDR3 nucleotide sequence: TGTGCCAGCAGCTTGGATCCTAGCGGGAGCGCAGATACGCAGTATTTT. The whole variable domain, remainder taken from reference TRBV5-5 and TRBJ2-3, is DAGVTQSPTHLIKTRGQQVTLRCSPISGHKSVSWYQQVLGQGPQFIFQYYEKEERGRGNFPDRFSARQFPNYSSELNVNALLLGDSALYLCASSLDPSGSADTQYFGPGTRLTVL.

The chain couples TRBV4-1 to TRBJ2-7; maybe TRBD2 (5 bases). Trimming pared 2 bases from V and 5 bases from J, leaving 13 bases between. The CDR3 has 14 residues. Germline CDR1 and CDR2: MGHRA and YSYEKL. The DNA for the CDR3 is TGCGCCAGCAGCCAACCCGGTCTGAGGGACGAGCAGTACTTC. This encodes CASSQPGLRDEQYF.

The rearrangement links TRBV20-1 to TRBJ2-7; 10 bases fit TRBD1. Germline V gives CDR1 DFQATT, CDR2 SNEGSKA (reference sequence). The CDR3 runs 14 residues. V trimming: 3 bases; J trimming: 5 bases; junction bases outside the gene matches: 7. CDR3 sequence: CSASAGQGIDEQYF. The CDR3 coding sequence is TGCAGTGCTAGTGCGGGACAGGGGATCGACGAGCAGTACTTC.

The CDR3 protein is CSARGLGNQPQHF. In nucleotides, the CDR3 is TGCAGTGCTAGGGGCCTGGGCAATCAGCCCCAGCATTTT. The rearrangement links TRBV20-1 to TRBJ1-5, with D hard to call. CDR3 size: 13 residues. Trimming took 3 bases from V and 2 from J, leaving 8 bases between them. Germline CDR1 DFQATT, CDR2 SNEGSKA (reference sequence).

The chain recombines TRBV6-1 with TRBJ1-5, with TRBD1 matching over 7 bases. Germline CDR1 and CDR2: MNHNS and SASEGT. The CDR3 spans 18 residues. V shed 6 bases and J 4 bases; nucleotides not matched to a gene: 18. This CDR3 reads CASSPLGGTDSMNQPQHF. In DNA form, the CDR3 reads TGTGCCAGCAGCCCCCTTGGCGGGACAGACTCTATGAATCAGCCCCAGCATTTT.

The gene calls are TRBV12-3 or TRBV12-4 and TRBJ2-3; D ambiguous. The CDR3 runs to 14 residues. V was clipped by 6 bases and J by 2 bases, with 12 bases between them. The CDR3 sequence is CASSPLRDTDTQYF. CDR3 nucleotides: TGTGCCAGCAGCCCCCTCCGTGACACAGATACGCAGTATTTT.

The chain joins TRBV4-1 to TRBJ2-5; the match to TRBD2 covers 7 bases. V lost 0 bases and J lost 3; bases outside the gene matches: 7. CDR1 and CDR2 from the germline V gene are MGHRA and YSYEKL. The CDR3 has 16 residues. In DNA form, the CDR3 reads TGCGCCAGCAGCCAAGAGGGAGGGGCAATGGAAGAGACCCAGTACTTC. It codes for CASSQEGGAMEETQYF.

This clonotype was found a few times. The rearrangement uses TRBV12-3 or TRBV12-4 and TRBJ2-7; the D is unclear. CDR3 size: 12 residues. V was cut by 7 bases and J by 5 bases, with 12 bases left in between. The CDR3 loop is CASKGSENEQYF. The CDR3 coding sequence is TGTGCCAGCAAGGGTTCGGAGAACGAGCAGTACTTC.

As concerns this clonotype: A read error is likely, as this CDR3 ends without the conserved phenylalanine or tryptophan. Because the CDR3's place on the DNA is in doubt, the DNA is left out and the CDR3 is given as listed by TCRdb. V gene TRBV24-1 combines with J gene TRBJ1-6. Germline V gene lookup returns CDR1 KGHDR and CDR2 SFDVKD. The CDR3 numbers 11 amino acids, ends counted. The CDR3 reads CATSVGGYLSG.

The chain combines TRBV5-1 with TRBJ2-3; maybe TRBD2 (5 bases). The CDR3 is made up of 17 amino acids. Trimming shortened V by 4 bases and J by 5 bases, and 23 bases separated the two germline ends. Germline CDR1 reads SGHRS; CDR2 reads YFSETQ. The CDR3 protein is CASSQLRFPGKGDTQYF. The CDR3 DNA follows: TGCGCCAGCAGCCAATTAAGGTTCCCGGGAAAAGGAGATACGCAGTATTTT.

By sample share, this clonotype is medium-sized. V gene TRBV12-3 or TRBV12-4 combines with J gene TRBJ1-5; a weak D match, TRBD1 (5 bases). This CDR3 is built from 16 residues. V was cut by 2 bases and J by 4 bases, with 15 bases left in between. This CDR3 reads CASSLSYPGGNQPQHF. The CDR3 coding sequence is TGTGCCAGCAGTTTAAGTTACCCCGGGGGGAATCAGCCCCAGCATTTT.

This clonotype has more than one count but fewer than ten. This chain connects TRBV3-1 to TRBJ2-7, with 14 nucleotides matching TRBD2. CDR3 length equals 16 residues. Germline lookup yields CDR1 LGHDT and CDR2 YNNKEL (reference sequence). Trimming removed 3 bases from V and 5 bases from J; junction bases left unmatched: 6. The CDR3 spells CASSHGTSGSNDEQYF. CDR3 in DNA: TGTGCCAGCAGCCATGGGACTAGCGGGAGTAACGACGAGCAGTACTTC.

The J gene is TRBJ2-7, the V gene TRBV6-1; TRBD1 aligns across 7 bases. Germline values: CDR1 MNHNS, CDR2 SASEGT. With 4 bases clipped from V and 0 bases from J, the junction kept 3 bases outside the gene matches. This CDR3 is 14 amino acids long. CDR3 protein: CASSGQGVSYEQYF. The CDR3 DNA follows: TGTGCCAGCAGTGGGCAGGGGGTCTCCTACGAGCAGTACTTC.

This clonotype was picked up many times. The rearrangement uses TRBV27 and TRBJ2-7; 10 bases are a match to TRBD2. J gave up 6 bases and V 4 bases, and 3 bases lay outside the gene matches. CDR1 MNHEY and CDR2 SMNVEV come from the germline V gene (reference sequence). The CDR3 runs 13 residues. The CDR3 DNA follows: TGTGCCAGCAGTTCGGGACTAGCGTTCGAGCAGTACTTC. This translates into CASSSGLAFEQYF.

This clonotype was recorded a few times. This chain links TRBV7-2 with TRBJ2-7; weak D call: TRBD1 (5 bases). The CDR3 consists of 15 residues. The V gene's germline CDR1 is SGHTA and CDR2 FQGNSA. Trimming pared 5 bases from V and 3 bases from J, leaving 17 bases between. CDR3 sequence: CASSPPRTFYYEQYF. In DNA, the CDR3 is TGTGCCAGCAGCCCCCCCCGGACATTTTACTACGAGCAGTACTTC.

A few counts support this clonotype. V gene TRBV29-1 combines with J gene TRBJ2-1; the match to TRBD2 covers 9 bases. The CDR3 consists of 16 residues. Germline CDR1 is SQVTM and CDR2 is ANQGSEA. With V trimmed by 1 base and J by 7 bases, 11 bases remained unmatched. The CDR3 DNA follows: TGCAGCGTTGAAGCTATGGCGGGAGGGCCAAGTAATGAGCAGTTCTTC. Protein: CSVEAMAGGPSNEQFF.

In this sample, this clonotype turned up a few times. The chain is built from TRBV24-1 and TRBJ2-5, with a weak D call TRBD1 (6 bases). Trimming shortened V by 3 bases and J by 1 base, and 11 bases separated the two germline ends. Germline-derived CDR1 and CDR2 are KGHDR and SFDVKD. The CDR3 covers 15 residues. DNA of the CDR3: TGTGCCACCAGTGATCGGACAGACATCCAAGAGACCCAGTACTTC. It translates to CATSDRTDIQETQYF.

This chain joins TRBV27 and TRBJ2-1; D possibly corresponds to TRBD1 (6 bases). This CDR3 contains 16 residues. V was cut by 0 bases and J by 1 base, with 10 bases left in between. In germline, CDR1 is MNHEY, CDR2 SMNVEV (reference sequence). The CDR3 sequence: CASSLSAGVSYNEQFF. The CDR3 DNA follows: TGTGCCAGCAGTTTATCAGCAGGGGTGTCCTACAATGAGCAGTTCTTC.

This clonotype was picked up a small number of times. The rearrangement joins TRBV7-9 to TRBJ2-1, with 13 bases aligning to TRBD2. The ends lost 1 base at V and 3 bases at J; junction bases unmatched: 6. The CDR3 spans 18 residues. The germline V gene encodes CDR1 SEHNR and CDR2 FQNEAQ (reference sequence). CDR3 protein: CASSLVTSGRGDYNEQFF. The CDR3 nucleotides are TGTGCCAGCAGCTTAGTTACTAGCGGGAGGGGCGACTACAATGAGCAGTTCTTC.

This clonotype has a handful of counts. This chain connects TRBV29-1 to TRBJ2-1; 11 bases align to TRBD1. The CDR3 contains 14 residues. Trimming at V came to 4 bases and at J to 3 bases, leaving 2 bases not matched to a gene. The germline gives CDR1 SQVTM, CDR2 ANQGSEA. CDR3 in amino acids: CSVVGTGGYNEQFF. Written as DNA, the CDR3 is TGCAGCGTTGTTGGGACAGGGGGCTACAATGAGCAGTTCTTC.